The next 9 T cell receptor beta chains were all read from a single sample in a study of response to subunit inactivated influenza vaccine (dated by TCRdb to about 2018). Receptors were amplified or captured by RT-PCR. TCRdb lists the instrument as Illumina HiSeq 2500. Through fastp at Q25 and MiXCR, TCRdb rebuilt clones from the public reads, retaining in-frame beta chains. Each record represents a unique CDR3 protein, reported with the most common genes and DNA among its rows. The sample table shows 500,000 to 550,000 distinct CDR3 sequences, and less than 10% are seen once. The biggest ten clones account for 10% to 15% of the sample. The sequences come from PBMCs from blood, collected less than 30 months after vaccination. The source of these receptors is a man between 50 and 69 years old who received an inactivated influenza vaccine. Donor details come from another sample of the same person, matched by shared clones.

The table lists this clonotype with many counts. This chain connects TRBV6-1 to TRBJ2-1; 8 nucleotides line up with TRBD2. Germline trimming cut 6 bases from V and 3 bases from J; bases unmatched to any gene: 10. There are 16 residues in the CDR3. CDR1 and CDR2 (germline): MNHNS, SASEGT. The CDR3 nucleotides read TGTGCCAGCAGACCCGGGGGCGGGGGGATCTACAATGAGCAGTTCTTC. Residues: CASRPGGGGIYNEQFF.

This clonotype has a handful of counts. The rearrangement links TRBV20-1 to TRBJ2-3; maybe TRBD2 (7 bases). This CDR3 contains 19 residues. V lost 0 bases and J 1 base, leaving 23 bases between the germline ends. The germline CDR1 and CDR2 sequences are DFQATT and SNEGSKA (reference sequence). This chain's CDR3 is CSARDLGWGGWTGTDTQYF. The CDR3 nucleotides read TGCAGTGCTAGAGATCTAGGTTGGGGGGGTTGGACAGGCACAGATACGCAGTATTTT.

At least ten counts were recorded for this clonotype. The genes are TRBV20-1 and TRBJ2-1, with 9 bases aligning to TRBD2. The CDR3 has 15 amino acids. Losses at the gene ends were 0 bases for V and 7 bases for J; bases not matched to a gene: 7. Looked up from germline, CDR1 is DFQATT and CDR2 is SNEGSKA (reference sequence). Here the CDR3 reads CSARDPLAGQNEQFF. For the CDR3, the DNA is TGCAGTGCTAGAGATCCACTAGCGGGCCAGAATGAGCAGTTCTTC.

This clonotype showed up just a few times. The chain's CDR3 is CASSATARSTEAFF. The DNA for the CDR3 is TGTGCCAGCAGTGCGACCGCCAGGAGCACTGAAGCTTTCTTT. This chain connects TRBV6-1 to TRBJ1-1; no clear D. CDR3 length: 14 residues. Trimming removed 4 bases at V and 4 bases at J, with 13 bases between. Germline-derived CDR1 and CDR2 are MNHNS and SASEGT.

Many counts were recorded for this clonotype. The rearrangement joins TRBV4-2 to TRBJ1-1; no clear D. This CDR3 contains 14 residues. The V end lost 5 bases, the J end lost 3 bases, and 13 bases lay between the germline ends. CDR1 is LGHNA, CDR2 YNFKEQ, per germline. The CDR3 sequence is CASSKLNGDTEAFF. The DNA for the CDR3 is TGTGCCAGCAGCAAATTGAACGGAGACACTGAAGCTTTCTTT.

This clonotype showed up many times. The chain links TRBV6-2 or TRBV6-3 to TRBJ2-7, with D perhaps matching TRBD1 (5 bases). The CDR3 consists of 13 residues. The V and J ends lost 2 bases and 4 bases respectively, with 9 bases between them. Germline-derived CDR1 and CDR2 are MNHEY and SVGEGT. CDR3 coding DNA: TGTGCCAGCAGTTACCACCAGGGTTACGAGCAGTACTTC. It yields the protein CASSYHQGYEQYF.

This clonotype was found many times. The chain is built from TRBV10-3 and TRBJ2-5; possible D gene TRBD2, 6 bases. The V gene lost 6 bases and the J gene lost 4 bases, with 12 bases spanning the gap. CDR1 ENHRY and CDR2 SYGVKD come from the germline V gene. The CDR3 has 13 residues. CDR3: CAISLRERETQYF. As DNA, the CDR3 is TGTGCCATCAGCCTTCGGGAGCGAGAGACCCAGTACTTC.

This clonotype was counted at least ten times. The rearrangement uses TRBV29-1 and TRBJ2-2; TRBD2 aligns across 14 bases. The CDR3 length is 15 residues. Germline assignment: CDR1 SQVTM and CDR2 ANQGSEA. Trimming at V came to 5 bases and at J to 5 bases, leaving 4 bases not matched to a gene. DNA of the CDR3: TGCAGCGTTCAAGGGACTAGCGGGAGTACCGGGGAGCTGTTTTTT. Encoded protein: CSVQGTSGSTGELFF.

V and J are TRBV6-2 or TRBV6-3 and TRBJ2-1, with D perhaps matching TRBD1 or TRBD2 (5 bases each). CDR3 length: 17 residues. The V end lost 0 bases, the J end lost 1 base, and 13 bases lay between the germline ends. CDR1 MNHEY and CDR2 SVGEGT come from the germline V gene. CDR3 bases: TGTGCCAGCAGTTACTCCTTCGGGACGGCATCCTACAATGAGCAGTTCTTC. It codes for CASSYSFGTASYNEQFF.